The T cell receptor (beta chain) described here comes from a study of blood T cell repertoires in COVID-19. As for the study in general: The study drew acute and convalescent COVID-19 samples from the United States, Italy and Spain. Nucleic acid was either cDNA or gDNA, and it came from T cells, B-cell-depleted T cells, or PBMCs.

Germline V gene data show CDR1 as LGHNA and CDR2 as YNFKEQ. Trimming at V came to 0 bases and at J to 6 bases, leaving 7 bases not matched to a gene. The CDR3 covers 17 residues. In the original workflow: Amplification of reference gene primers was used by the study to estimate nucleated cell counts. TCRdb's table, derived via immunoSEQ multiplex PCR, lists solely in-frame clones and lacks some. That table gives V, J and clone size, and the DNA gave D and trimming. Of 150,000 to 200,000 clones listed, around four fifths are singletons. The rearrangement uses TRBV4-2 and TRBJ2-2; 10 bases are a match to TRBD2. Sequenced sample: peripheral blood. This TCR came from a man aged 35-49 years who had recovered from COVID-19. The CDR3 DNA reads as TGTGCCAGCAGCCAAGATCTGAGCGGGAGGGGCCCCGGGGAGCTGTTTTTT. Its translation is CASSQDLSGRGPGELFF.